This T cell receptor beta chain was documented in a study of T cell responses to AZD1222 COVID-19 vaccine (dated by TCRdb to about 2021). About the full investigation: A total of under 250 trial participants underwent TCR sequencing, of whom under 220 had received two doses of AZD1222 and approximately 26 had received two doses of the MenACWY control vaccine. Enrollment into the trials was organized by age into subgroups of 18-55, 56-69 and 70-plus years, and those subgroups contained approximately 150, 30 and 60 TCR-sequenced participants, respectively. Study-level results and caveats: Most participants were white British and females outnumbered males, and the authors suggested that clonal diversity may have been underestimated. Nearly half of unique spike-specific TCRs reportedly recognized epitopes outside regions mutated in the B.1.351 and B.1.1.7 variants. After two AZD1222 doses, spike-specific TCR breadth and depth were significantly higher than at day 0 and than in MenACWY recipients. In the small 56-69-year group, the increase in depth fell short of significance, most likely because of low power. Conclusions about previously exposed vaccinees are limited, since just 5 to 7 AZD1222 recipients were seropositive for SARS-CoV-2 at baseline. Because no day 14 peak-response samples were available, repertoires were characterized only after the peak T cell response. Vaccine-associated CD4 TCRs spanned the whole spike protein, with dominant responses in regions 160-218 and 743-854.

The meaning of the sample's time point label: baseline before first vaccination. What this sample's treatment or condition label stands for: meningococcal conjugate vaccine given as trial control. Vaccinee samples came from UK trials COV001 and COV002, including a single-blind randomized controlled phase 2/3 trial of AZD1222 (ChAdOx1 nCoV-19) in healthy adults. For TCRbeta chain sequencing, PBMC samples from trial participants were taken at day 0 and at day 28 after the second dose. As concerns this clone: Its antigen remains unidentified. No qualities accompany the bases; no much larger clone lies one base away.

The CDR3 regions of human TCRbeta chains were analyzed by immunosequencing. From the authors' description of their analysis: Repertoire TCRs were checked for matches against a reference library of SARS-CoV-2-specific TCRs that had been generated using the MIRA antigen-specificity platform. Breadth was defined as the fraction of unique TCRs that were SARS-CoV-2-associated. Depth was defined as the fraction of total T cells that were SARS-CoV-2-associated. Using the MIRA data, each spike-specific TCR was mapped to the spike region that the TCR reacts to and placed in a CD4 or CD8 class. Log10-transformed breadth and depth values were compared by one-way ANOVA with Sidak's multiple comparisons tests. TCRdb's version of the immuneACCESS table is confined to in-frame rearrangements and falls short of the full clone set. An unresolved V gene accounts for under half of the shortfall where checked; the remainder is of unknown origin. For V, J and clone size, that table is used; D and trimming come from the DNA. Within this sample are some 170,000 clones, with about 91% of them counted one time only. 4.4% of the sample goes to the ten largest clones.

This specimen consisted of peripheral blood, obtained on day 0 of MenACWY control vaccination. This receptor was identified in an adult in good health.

The nucleotide sequence reads TGTGCCACCAGCAGAGAGGTCAGGGGGAACACTGAAGCTTTCTTT. Translated, this gives CATSREVRGNTEAFF. The rearranged chain carries TRBV15 and TRBJ1-1; a weak D assignment points to TRBD1 (6 bases agree). The CDR3 spans 15 residues, from the cysteine through the phenylalanine. The kept DNA is CDR3 alone, 45 bases in frame from the first base. In the germline V gene (reference sequence), CDR1 corresponds to LNHNV and CDR2 to YYDKDF. At the junction V is shortened by 0 bases and J by 1 base, with 9 bases in between. Here the CDR3 is joined to the reference TRBV15 and TRBJ1-1 genes, and the full variable domain is: DAMVIQNPRYQVTQFGKPVTLSCSQTLNHNVMYWYQQKSSQAPKLLFHYYDKDFNNEADTPDNFQSRRPNTSFCFLDIRSPGLGDTAMYLCATSREVRGNTEAFFGQGTRLTVV.